The rows below give T cell receptor beta chains drawn from one sample of a study of early T cells in non-severe SARS-CoV-2 infection. TCRdb called the 5' RACE reads again in MiXCR, with one record for every CDR3 protein. The sample yields approximately 65,000 distinct CDR3 sequences, 10% to 15% seen once. Sequencing was performed on whole blood. The receptors come from an adult who was a healthcare worker with PCR-confirmed SARS-CoV-2 infection or an uninfected control (not recorded which). Each CDR3 is given with its conserved first and last residue. The order of the fields is D gene, V gene, clone size, J gene, CDR3 DNA, CDR3 protein. D genes are given only for firm matches. Clone size is not always given. Where it is, it says once, few, many or a class for expanded clones.

-	TRBV4-1	-	TRBJ2-3	TGCGCCAGCAGCCAAGAGGGGGACACAGATACGCAGTATTTT	CASSQEGDTDTQYF
TRBD1	TRBV7-6	many	TRBJ1-2	TGTGCCAGCAGCCCCGGGACAGGGGGCTACTATGGCTACACCTTC	CASSPGTGGYYGYTF
-	TRBV9	many	TRBJ2-3	TGTGCCAGCAGCGCCCCCGGGGCCACAGATACGCAGTATTTT	CASSAPGATDTQYF
-	TRBV9	once	TRBJ2-5	TGTGCCAGCAGCGTAGGGGTTACAGTCCAAGAGACCCAGTACTTC	CASSVGVTVQETQYF
-	TRBV18	-	TRBJ2-7	TGTGCCAGCCCACCGTTTACAGGGTTCGTCGAGCAGTACTTC	CASPPFTGFVEQYF
-	TRBV6-2/TRBV6-3	-	TRBJ2-3	TGTGCCAGCGGGGACTCCACAGATACGCAGTATTTT	CASGDSTDTQYF
-	TRBV20-1	-	TRBJ2-3	TGCAGTGCTAGAGATCGTGTTGGGGGGGCTCTAGATACGCAGTATTTT	CSARDRVGGALDTQYF
TRBD1	TRBV20-1	-	TRBJ2-3	TGCAGTGCTAGAGATATCAGGGGGAGCACAGATACGCAGTATTTT	CSARDIRGSTDTQYF
-	TRBV7-8	-	TRBJ2-1	TGTGCCAGCAGCTTAGTTTTCGGGCATTTGTTCTTC	CASSLVFGHLFF
-	TRBV10-3	-	TRBJ2-5	TGTGCCATCAGTGAGACGGCAGAAATGCAAGAGACCCAGTACTTC	CAISETAEMQETQYF
-	TRBV7-8	-	TRBJ2-7	TGTGCCAGCAGCCAAGGGGACGATCCCCCCTACGAGCAGTACTTC	CASSQGDDPPYEQYF
-	TRBV7-9	-	TRBJ1-6	TGTGCCAGCAGCGCGGACAGTTTTCGTTCACCCCTCCACTTT	CASSADSFRSPLHF
TRBD1	TRBV5-1	-	TRBJ2-7	TGCGCCAGCAGCTTGGGGGACAGGCGTACCTACGAGCAGTACTTC	CASSLGDRRTYEQYF
-	TRBV9	few	TRBJ2-3	TGTGCCAGCAGCGTCGGACCTTACACAGATACGCAGTATTTT	CASSVGPYTDTQYF
-	TRBV9	few	TRBJ2-7	TGTGCCAGCAGCCCCATAGAGATTGCCTTCGAGCAGTACTTC	CASSPIEIAFEQYF
TRBD2	TRBV5-1	-	TRBJ2-2	TGCGCCAGCAGCCCGTGGACTAGCGAAGCCGGGGAGCTGTTTTTT	CASSPWTSEAGELFF
TRBD1	TRBV6-1	few	TRBJ2-1	TGTGCCAGCAGAGAAGACAGGGAATTCTACAATGAGCAGTTCTTC	CASREDREFYNEQFF
TRBD1	TRBV6-1	few	TRBJ1-1	TGTGCCAGCAGGACACACCGGGACAGGGGGCTCAAGACTGAAGCTTTCTTT	CASRTHRDRGLKTEAFF
-	TRBV6-5	-	TRBJ1-1	TGTGCCAGCAGTTACATCTTTCGGCAGAAGAACACTGAAGCTTTCTTT	CASSYIFRQKNTEAFF
-	TRBV30	-	TRBJ1-5	TGTGCCTGGAGCCTCCGGGCCACCCGTCAGCCCCAGCATTTT	CAWSLRATRQPQHF
-	TRBV12-5	-	TRBJ1-4	TGTGCTAGTGCCAGAGTCGGGGGTCCAACTAATGAAAAACTGTTTTTT	CASARVGGPTNEKLFF
-	TRBV12-3/TRBV12-4	few	TRBJ1-1	TGTGCCAGCAATAGGGGGGACACTGAAGCTTTCTTT	CASNRGDTEAFF
-	TRBV7-9	few	TRBJ2-7	TGTGCCAGCACCTTCCGGGACCGGGAGTCCTACGAGCAGTACTTC	CASTFRDRESYEQYF
TRBD1	TRBV7-9	-	TRBJ1-4	TGTGCCAGCCGAACCACAGGGGAATGGGATGAAAAACTGTTTTTT	CASRTTGEWDEKLFF
TRBD1	TRBV24-1	many	TRBJ2-3	TGTGCCACCAGTGAGGCTGGGACAGGCCGGCGCACAGATACGCAGTATTTT	CATSEAGTGRRTDTQYF
-	TRBV12-3/TRBV12-4	few	TRBJ2-6	TGTGCCAGCACCCCGGACAGCGGCCTCTCTGGGGCCAACGTCCTGACTTTC	CASTPDSGLSGANVLTF
-	TRBV28	few	TRBJ2-5	TGTGCCAGCAGCCGACAGCCCGGGGCCCAGTACTTC	CASSRQPGAQYF
-	TRBV18	-	TRBJ1-1	TGTGCCAGCTCAGGACAGACAATTTTGAACACTGAAGCTTTCTTT	CASSGQTILNTEAFF
-	TRBV11-2	-	TRBJ2-3	TGTGCCAGCAGGTCATATAGCACATGGCGCACAGATACGCAGTATTTT	CASRSYSTWRTDTQYF
TRBD1	TRBV6-5	few	TRBJ1-6	TGTGCCAGCAGTTACGGACAGGGGTATAATTCACCCCTCCACTTT	CASSYGQGYNSPLHF
TRBD2	TRBV7-7	many	TRBJ2-5	TGTGCCAGCAGCACTCGTGCGGGGGGGACAGAGACCCAGTACTTC	CASSTRAGGTETQYF
TRBD2	TRBV3-1	few	TRBJ2-1	TGTGCCAGCAGCTCCCCCCTAGCGGGGGGCCATGAGCAGTTCTTC	CASSSPLAGGHEQFF
-	TRBV9	-	TRBJ2-7	TGTGCCAGCAGCGTCGGCGGGCCGGCCTACGAGCAGTACTTC	CASSVGGPAYEQYF
TRBD1	TRBV5-1	-	TRBJ1-1	TGCGCCAGCAGCGTAGGGACAGGTTACAACACTGAAGCTTTCTTT	CASSVGTGYNTEAFF
-	TRBV20-1	many	TRBJ2-2	TGCAGTGCTAGTCTACAGGGAACCGGGGAGCTGTTTTTT	CSASLQGTGELFF
-	TRBV10-2	few	TRBJ2-1	TGCGCCAGCACTCTGGGGGGAAACAATGAGCAGTTCTTC	CASTLGGNNEQFF
TRBD2	TRBV6-5	-	TRBJ2-1	TGTGCCAGCAGACTTAATAGCGGGGGTTCCTACAATGAGCAGTTCTTC	CASRLNSGGSYNEQFF
-	TRBV11-2	many	TRBJ1-6	TGTGCCAGCAGCCGCAGCGGGGTACAGAATTCACCCCTCCACTTT	CASSRSGVQNSPLHF
-	TRBV7-8	-	TRBJ2-1	TGTGCCAGCAGCGCCTACAGGGTTGTGTCCTACAATGAGCAGTTCTTC	CASSAYRVVSYNEQFF
-	TRBV6-2/TRBV6-3	-	TRBJ1-1	TGTGCCAGCAGTTATGGGGGGACTGAAGCTTTCTTT	CASSYGGTEAFF
-	TRBV11-2	many	TRBJ2-1	TGTGCCAGCAGCTTAGATATTAGACATGAGCAGTTCTTC	CASSLDIRHEQFF
-	TRBV29-1	-	TRBJ2-3	TGCAGCGTTGAAGATTGGGGGGGCCTGGGCACAGATACGCAGTATTTT	CSVEDWGGLGTDTQYF
-	TRBV29-1	-	TRBJ2-2	TGCAGCGTTGATCAGGGAGGTACGACCGGGGAGCTGTTTTTT	CSVDQGGTTGELFF
TRBD2	TRBV20-1	many	TRBJ2-5	TGCAGTGCTAGAGTGACGGGGGGCCAAGAGACCCAGTACTTC	CSARVTGGQETQYF
TRBD1	TRBV25-1	many	TRBJ1-5	TGTGCCAGCAGTGCACAAGGGACAGCCTGGCCCCAGCATTTT	CASSAQGTAWPQHF
-	TRBV5-5	many	TRBJ1-5	TGTGCCAGCAGCTGGCTGGGGGGGAGCAATCAGCCCCAGCATTTT	CASSWLGGSNQPQHF
-	TRBV11-2	many	TRBJ1-5	TGTGCCAGCAGCTTACCGGGGCAGCCCCAGCATTTT	CASSLPGQPQHF
-	TRBV18	few	TRBJ2-2	TGTGCCAGCTCACCAAGCACCGGGGAGCTGTTTTTT	CASSPSTGELFF
TRBD1	TRBV5-6	few	TRBJ2-1	TGTGCCAGCAGCCGGGCAGGTGCAGGGGGCGGGAATGAGCAGTTCTTC	CASSRAGAGGGNEQFF
-	TRBV19	-	TRBJ2-5	TGTGCCAGTAGTATTGCGCCGTCCGGGACCCAGTACTTC	CASSIAPSGTQYF
-	TRBV7-9	many	TRBJ1-1	TGTGCCAGCAGGCTACAGGGAGGAGACACTGAAGCTTTCTTT	CASRLQGGDTEAFF